This TCR beta chain was sequenced in a study of T cells in Graves' hyperthyroidism and ophthalmopathy. This clonotype occurred many times. No antigen is known for it. One end of the junction fails to match germline, which may point to a read error. Amplification of TCR beta CDR3 regions was performed using RNA transcripts as template. During a first-round RT-PCR of the TCR CDR3, the HTBI primer set was used. TCRdb fed the multiplex PCR reads into MiXCR, producing one record per CDR3 protein. Among 300,000 to 500,000 distinct CDR3 sequences listed, 15% were seen once. Hyperthyroidism was newly diagnosed in patients aged 18 to 65 (duration under 2 months). Study-wide results and caveats: Ophthalmopathy cases were set apart from stable hyperthyroidism by a 13 V-J model. Most thyroid clonotypes expanded above 0.001 appeared in blood too.

CDR3 length: 14 amino acids. Germline CDR1 and CDR2: SGHAT and FQNNGV. Sequenced sample: blood. This receptor was obtained from a woman aged 25 to 39 with Graves' hyperthyroidism. The rearrangement uses TRBV11-2 and TRBJ2-5; D unclear. CDR3 sequence: CANSLDPGGETQYF. The CDR3 DNA sequence: TGTGCCAACAGCTTAGATCCCGGTGGGGAGACCCAGTACTTC. Filled out from reference TRBV11-2 and TRBJ2-5, the complete variable domain reads EAGVAQSPRYKIIEKRQSVAFWCNPISGHATLYWYQQILGQGPKLLIQFQNNGVVDDSQLPKDRFSAERLKGVDSTLKIQPAKLEDSAVYLCANSLDPGGETQYFGPGTRLLVL.